These 26 T cell receptor beta chains originate from one sample sequenced in a study of T-cell reconstitution after alpha-beta-depleted transplantation in children (TCRdb year 2016). The library was prepared using PCR. Sequencing took place on an Illumina HiSeq 2500. TCR libraries were prepared with molecular barcoding, using unique molecular identifiers to normalize TCRbeta repertoire quantification. The raw public reads went through TCRdb reprocessing: fastp at Q25, MiXCR clone calling, in-frame beta chains kept. Entries are consolidated by CDR3 protein sequence, retaining the most common genes and DNA. Recorded for this sample are 700,000 to 950,000 distinct CDR3 sequences; 15% to 20% of them occurred a single time. The ten largest clones capture around 4.5% of the sample. The sample's treatment or condition label, in plain terms: allogeneic hematopoietic cell transplantation with graft depleted of TCRalphabeta T cells and CD19 B cells.

Sequencing was performed on PBMCs, mostly from graft donor cells, taken 360 days after TCRalphabeta/CD19-depleted stem cell transplant. These receptors were obtained from a male patient younger than 18 who had a stem cell transplant for acute lymphoblastic leukemia, so the T cells may come from the graft donor.

This clonotype was counted a few times. The V gene is TRBV5-1, the J gene TRBJ2-1; possibly TRBD1 for D (6 bases). The V and J ends lost 2 bases and 3 bases respectively, with 15 bases between them. CDR3 length: 16 amino acids. Looked up from germline, CDR1 is SGHRS and CDR2 is YFSETQ. The CDR3 here is CASSFPRGTDYNEQFF. The DNA of the CDR3 is TGCGCCAGCAGCTTCCCAAGGGGGACCGACTACAATGAGCAGTTCTTC.

This clonotype was observed a handful of times. DNA of the CDR3: TGTGCCAGCAGCTTAGATCAGACTTCGCCACGGACCCAGTACTTC. It codes for CASSLDQTSPRTQYF. This chain uses TRBV11-2 with TRBJ2-5, with D unresolved. The CDR3 contains 15 residues. From germline, CDR1 is SGHAT and CDR2 FQNNGV. V was clipped by 0 bases and J by 7 bases, with 15 bases between them.

The chain links TRBV5-1 to TRBJ2-7, with unresolved D. This CDR3 is built from 13 residues. V was cut by 4 bases and J by 4 bases, with 12 bases left in between. Germline V lookup: CDR1 SGHRS, CDR2 YFSETQ. CDR3 sequence: CASSVSLTYEQYF. DNA for the CDR3: TGCGCCAGCAGCGTCTCTCTTACGTACGAGCAGTACTTC.

This clonotype was observed a handful of times. This sequence joins TRBV7-3 and TRBJ2-7, with TRBD2 matching 7 bases. This CDR3 contains 15 residues. With 0 bases clipped from V and 3 bases from J, the junction kept 5 bases outside the gene matches. Germline values: CDR1 SGHTA, CDR2 FQGTGA. CDR3 bases: TGTGCCAGCAGCTTAACCGAGACTAGCTTCTACGAGCAGTACTTC. Translating it yields CASSLTETSFYEQYF.

The chain uses TRBV2 and TRBJ2-3, with D possibly being TRBD1 or TRBD2 (5 bases each). The CDR3 is 14 amino acids. Trimming took 3 bases from V and 6 from J, leaving 13 bases between them. CDR1 and CDR2 from the germline V gene are SNHLY and FYNNEI. CDR3 sequence reads: CASSEGPNPDTQYF. Here the CDR3 DNA reads TGTGCCAGCAGTGAGGGACCGAATCCGGATACGCAGTATTTT.

The chain links TRBV15 to TRBJ1-5, with D hard to call. CDR3 size: 15 residues. V lost 1 base to trimming and J lost 2 bases, with 9 bases between them. Germline values: CDR1 LNHNV, CDR2 YYDKDF (reference sequence). The CDR3, as DNA: TGTGCCACCAGCAGAGTTGAGGGCGGCAATCAGCCCCAGCATTTT. Protein product: CATSRVEGGNQPQHF.

This chain uses TRBV4-1 with TRBJ1-5; D remains unclear. The germline gives CDR1 MGHRA, CDR2 YSYEKL. This CDR3 comprises 15 residues. V shed 4 bases and J shed 6 bases, with 16 bases lying between them. Here the CDR3 reads CASSPSDPRGQPQHF. The CDR3 region has the DNA TGCGCCAGCAGCCCATCGGACCCTCGCGGTCAGCCCCAGCATTTT.

This clonotype was seen only a few times. This chain joins TRBV4-3 and TRBJ2-7; no clear D gene. The V gene lost 0 bases and the J gene lost 1 base, with 7 bases spanning the gap. The CDR3 runs 14 residues. From germline, CDR1 is LGHNA and CDR2 YSLEER. Here the CDR3 reads CASSQEPASYEQYF. DNA of the CDR3: TGCGCCAGCAGCCAAGAACCAGCTTCCTACGAGCAGTACTTC.

This clonotype was detected only a few times. The chain employs TRBV27 and TRBJ1-1; D ambiguous. V was clipped by 4 bases and J by 4 bases, with 16 bases between them. The CDR3 has 15 residues. Per the germline V gene, CDR1 is MNHEY and CDR2 is SMNVEV (reference sequence). The CDR3 DNA sequence: TGTGCCAGCAGTTGGGCCCCAGAGGCTTTCACTGAAGCTTTCTTT. This translates into CASSWAPEAFTEAFF.

The chain has TRBV27 and TRBJ2-1; 8 bases match TRBD2. CDR1 and CDR2 (germline): MNHEY, SMNVEV (reference sequence). This CDR3 comprises 18 residues. Trimming at V came to 3 bases and at J to 3 bases, leaving 13 bases not matched to a gene. CDR3 sequence (DNA): TGTGCCAGCAGTTTCCGAGCCATTCAAGCGGGAGTCTACAATGAGCAGTTCTTC. The encoded protein is CASSFRAIQAGVYNEQFF.

This clonotype showed up just a few times. This sequence joins TRBV11-1 and TRBJ2-1, with D perhaps being TRBD1 or TRBD2 (6 bases each). CDR1 and CDR2 from the germline V gene are SGHAT and FQDESV (reference sequence). CDR3 length equals 14 residues. Trimming removed 2 bases at V and 8 bases at J, with 13 bases between. CDR3 sequence reads: CASSLLTGGYEQFF. In DNA form, the CDR3 reads TGTGCCAGCAGCTTATTGACAGGAGGGTATGAGCAGTTCTTC.

The CDR3 here is CASSRPGTRIADTQYF. CDR3 sequence (DNA): TGCGCCAGCAGCCGACCAGGGACTAGGATAGCAGATACGCAGTATTTT. The chain recombines TRBV4-1 with TRBJ2-3; 8 nucleotides align to TRBD2. The CDR3 has 16 amino acids. With 4 bases clipped from V and 4 bases from J, the junction kept 10 bases outside the gene matches. The germline gives CDR1 MGHRA, CDR2 YSYEKL.

The V and J genes are TRBV5-1 and TRBJ2-7, with a possible D match to TRBD2 (5 bases). Germline CDR1 is SGHRS and CDR2 is YFSETQ. Trimming took 3 bases from V and 0 from J, leaving 10 bases between them. The CDR3 is 14 residues long. The chain's CDR3 is CASSWRVTSYEQYF. Here the CDR3 DNA reads TGCGCCAGCAGCTGGCGGGTGACCTCCTACGAGCAGTACTTC.

This clonotype came up many times. The rearrangement joins TRBV4-2 to TRBJ2-2; TRBD2 matches at 9 bases. Losses at the gene ends were 5 bases for V and 4 bases for J; bases not matched to a gene: 5. This CDR3 comprises 15 residues. The germline gives CDR1 LGHNA, CDR2 YNFKEQ. In DNA, the CDR3 is TGTGCCAGCAGCGACGCGGGAGGGCGCACCGGGGAGCTGTTTTTT. It is translated as CASSDAGGRTGELFF.

This clonotype was seen more than once but under ten times. The chain links TRBV7-3 to TRBJ2-6; TRBD1 agrees at 7 bases. There are 16 residues in the CDR3. With 2 bases clipped from V and 1 base from J, the junction kept 2 bases outside the gene matches. CDR1 SGHTA and CDR2 FQGTGA come from the germline V gene. The CDR3, as DNA: TGTGCCAGCAGCTTAGAGGGGGCGTCTGGGGCCAACGTCCTGACTTTC. Its translation is CASSLEGASGANVLTF.

In this sample, this clonotype turned up a few times. Sequence at one end of the junction differs from germline and may be a read error. The chain carries TRBV7-9 and TRBJ2-1; 13 bases match TRBD2. CDR3 length: 17 residues. CDR1 and CDR2 (germline): SEHNR, FQNEAQ (reference sequence). In DNA, the CDR3 is TGTGCCAGCAGCCCCCGATTAGTTGTAGGGACTAGCGGGACTAGGATCTTC. This gives the protein CASSPRLVVGTSGTRIF.

This clonotype has more than one count but fewer than ten. The CDR3 DNA sequence: TGCGCCAGCAGCCCCCGAGACGGATCCCGGAGCTCCTACGAGCAGTACTTC. Translating gives CASSPRDGSRSSYEQYF. This rearrangement joins TRBV5-1 to TRBJ2-7; D unclear. CDR3 length: 17 residues. V was pared by 4 bases and J by 0 bases, with 20 bases between. The V gene's germline CDR1 is SGHRS and CDR2 YFSETQ.

In its sample, this clonotype was seen many times. The chain combines TRBV10-3 with TRBJ2-1; D remains ambiguous. CDR1 and CDR2 (germline): ENHRY, SYGVKD. V lost 0 bases, J lost 7 bases, and 7 bases lay in between. The CDR3 extends over 13 amino acids. As DNA, the CDR3 is TGTGCCATCAGTGAGTCGGGCTTAAATGAGCAGTTCTTC. Residues: CAISESGLNEQFF.

This clonotype was counted only a few times. CDR3 residues: CASSLVGLAVPGSYNEQFF. The CDR3 coding sequence is TGTGCCAGCAGCTTAGTGGGACTAGCGGTTCCGGGCTCCTACAATGAGCAGTTCTTC. The V and J genes are TRBV7-6 and TRBJ2-1; 11 positions match TRBD2. V lost 1 base to trimming and J lost 0 bases; unmatched junction nucleotides: 8. CDR1 and CDR2 from the germline V gene are SGHVS and FNYEAQ. The CDR3 is made up of 19 amino acids.

This clonotype appeared a single time. This sequence joins TRBV18 and TRBJ2-3; 7 positions match TRBD2. Germline CDR1 and CDR2: KGHSH and LQKENI. With 0 bases clipped from V and 7 bases from J, the junction kept 10 bases outside the gene matches. The CDR3 runs to 16 residues. CDR3 nucleotide sequence: TGTGCCAGCTCACCACCGACTAGCCCGAAGGGGAATACGCAGTATTTT. This translates into CASSPPTSPKGNTQYF.

The chain joins TRBV12-3 or TRBV12-4 to TRBJ1-5; TRBD1 is a possible D gene (6 bases). V was clipped by 4 bases and J by 4 bases, with 14 bases between them. The CDR3 extends over 15 amino acids. The CDR3 is CASSSGAASNQPQHF. The CDR3 bases are TGTGCCAGCAGTTCAGGGGCAGCTAGTAATCAGCCCCAGCATTTT.

This clonotype was detected a few times. The V call is TRBV6-1, the J call TRBJ2-5, with 11 bases aligning to TRBD1. The CDR3 consists of 14 residues. Per germline, CDR1 MNHNS and CDR2 SASEGT. J gave up 13 bases and V 6 bases, and 13 bases lay outside the gene matches. The CDR3 region is CASREGTGGFYRYF. The CDR3 DNA is TGTGCCAGCAGGGAGGGGACAGGGGGGTTTTATCGGTACTTC.

This clonotype was found many times. This sequence joins TRBV6-5 and TRBJ2-7; D not resolved. Trimming removed 5 bases from V and 1 base from J, with 12 bases in between. Germline V gene lookup returns CDR1 MNHEY and CDR2 SVGAGI. CDR3 length: 14 residues. CDR3 in amino acids: CASSLDTVSYEQYF. CDR3 bases: TGTGCCAGCAGTCTCGACACGGTATCCTACGAGCAGTACTTC.

V usage is TRBV5-6 and J usage is TRBJ1-1, with D uncertain. Per germline, CDR1 SGHDT and CDR2 YYEEEE. The V gene lost 4 bases and the J gene lost 5 bases, with 12 bases spanning the gap. This CDR3 comprises 13 residues. The CDR3 loop is CASSVTDVTEAFF. In DNA, the CDR3 is TGTGCCAGCAGCGTGACCGACGTTACTGAAGCTTTCTTT.

J is TRBJ2-7 and V is TRBV20-1; D perhaps matches TRBD2 (6 bases). Per germline, CDR1 DFQATT and CDR2 SNEGSKA (reference sequence). Deletions cut 4 bases from V and 0 bases from J, with 19 bases between. The CDR3 has 16 amino acids. The CDR3 nucleotides are TGCAGTGCTAATAACCGGGACTTCCCTAGCTCCTACGAGCAGTACTTC. Its protein is CSANNRDFPSSYEQYF.

This clonotype turned up a few times. V gene TRBV29-1 combines with J gene TRBJ2-1; D ambiguous. Per the germline V gene, CDR1 is SQVTM and CDR2 is ANQGSEA. This CDR3 spans 13 amino acids. The V and J ends lost 2 bases and 8 bases respectively, with 13 bases between them. CDR3 in DNA: TGCAGCGTTGAAAAGGTGGCGATCTATGAGCAGTTCTTC. It yields the protein CSVEKVAIYEQFF.